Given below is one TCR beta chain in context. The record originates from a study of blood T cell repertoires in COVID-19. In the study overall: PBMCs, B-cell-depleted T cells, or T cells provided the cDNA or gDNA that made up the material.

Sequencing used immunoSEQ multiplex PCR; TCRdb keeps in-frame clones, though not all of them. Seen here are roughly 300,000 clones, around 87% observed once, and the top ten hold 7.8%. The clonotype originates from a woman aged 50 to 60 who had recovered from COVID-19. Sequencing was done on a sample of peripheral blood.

CDR3: CASRPDRLPNTEAFF. Written as DNA, the CDR3 is TGTGCCAGCAGGCCCGACAGATTACCAAACACTGAAGCTTTCTTT. V usage is TRBV6-5 and J usage is TRBJ1-1, with D possibly matching TRBD1 (5 bases). V dropped 6 bases and J dropped 2 bases, with 16 bases sitting between them. Germline-derived CDR1 and CDR2 are MNHEY and SVGAGI. This CDR3 has 15 residues.